This TCR beta chain was observed in a study of molecular identifiers for immune sequencing clone quantification. Libraries for naive CD8 T cells, which were made from approximately 20,000 to 980,000 sorted cells, drew on 10%, 30% or 50% of the RNA. Sorting recovered naive CD8 T cells on a CD8+CD4-CCR7+CD45RA+ profile. V gave up 4 bases and J gave up 3 bases; unmatched junction bases: 9. This CDR3 spans 16 amino acids. CDR1 and CDR2 from the germline V gene are MNHNS and SASEGT. Via MiXCR, TCRdb re-called the PCR reads, giving one row per CDR3 protein. The sample contains under 800,000 distinct CDR3 sequences, about 25% of which appear only once.

The source of this sequence is a human donor in good health. Some libraries in this study had Jurkat cell RNA spiked in. This chain links TRBV6-1 with TRBJ1-3; 7 bases are a match to TRBD1. The sequencing input was naive CD8+ T cells from blood, with Jurkat cell RNA spiked in. Subset of the sample: FACS-sorted CD8+CD4-CCR7+CD45RA+ naive T cells. CDR3 bases: TGTGCCAGCAGTGCCCCGGACAGGTTCGGTGGAAACACCATATATTTT. It specifies CASSAPDRFGGNTIYF.